The 3 T cell receptor beta chains below all came from one sample that was sequenced in a study of tumor and adjacent non-tumor tissue in lung cancer. The template was RNA from unsorted bulk tissue. This non-tumor lung sample came from over 3 cm beyond the tumor edge. A modified ARM-PCR protocol with three rounds of nested PCR amplified TCRbeta. TCRdb reprocessed the multiplex PCR reads with MiXCR, giving one entry per CDR3 protein. The table lists 85,000 or so distinct CDR3 sequences, more than 65% of them singletons. The sample was distant non-tumor lung tissue. The receptors here all came from a woman aged 45 to 65 with non-small cell lung cancer.

The rearrangement uses TRBV10-3 and TRBJ2-2, with TRBD1 as a possible D gene (6 bases). This CDR3 is 19 amino acids long. Trimming stripped 4 bases from V and 5 bases from J, with 26 bases between. Germline assignment: CDR1 ENHRY and CDR2 SYGVKD. The chain's CDR3 is CAISALVETGKVWTGELFF. DNA of the CDR3: TGTGCCATCAGTGCCCTGGTGGAGACAGGTAAAGTATGGACCGGGGAGCTGTTTTTT.

This clonotype was detected many times. V gene TRBV28 combines with J gene TRBJ2-5; 13 bases map to TRBD2. J gave up 5 bases and V 6 bases, and 12 bases lay outside the gene matches. CDR3 length: 17 amino acids. Germline CDR1 is MDHEN and CDR2 is SYDVKM. The CDR3 reads CASSKLAGGFRGETQYF. CDR3 DNA sequence: TGTGCCAGCAGCAAACTAGCGGGAGGGTTCCGGGGGGAGACCCAGTACTTC.

In regard to this clonotype: A read error may produce the germline difference seen at one junction end. The gene calls are TRBV6-5 and TRBJ1-4, with 8 nucleotides matching TRBD1. Germline V gene data show CDR1 as MNHEY and CDR2 as SVGAGI. The CDR3 spans 17 residues. The DNA for the CDR3 is TGTGCCAGCGGCCATCTTAATCCAGGGGGCTCTAATGAAAAACTATTTTTC. This sequence encodes CASGHLNPGGSNEKLFF.